These T cell receptor beta chains were read from a single sample in a study of molecular identifiers for immune sequencing clone quantification. TCRdb analysed the PCR reads with MiXCR anew, one entry per CDR3 protein. The sample has 400,000 to 600,000 distinct CDR3 sequences, roughly 25% seen once. The sequenced sample was naive CD8+ T cells from blood, with Jurkat cell RNA spiked in. The receptors here all came from a human donor in good health. Some libraries in this study had Jurkat cell RNA spiked in. Both conserved end residues are part of each CDR3. The order of the fields is D gene, clone size, J gene, V gene, CDR3 DNA, CDR3 protein. A D gene is named only where the DNA matches it firmly. Size is omitted from some rows. Given values are once, few, many or a class for expanded clones.

>NA|many|TRBJ2-5|TRBV27
TGTGCCAGCAGTTTACGTGTCGGGCTAGATAAAGAGACCCAGTACTTC
CASSLRVGLDKETQYF
>NA|few|TRBJ1-5|TRBV21-1
TGTGCCAGCAGCAGGAGGGCAAATCAGCCCCAGCATTTT
CASSRRANQPQHF
>TRBD1|NA|TRBJ1-1|TRBV6-2/TRBV6-3
TGTGCCAGCAGTACTCGGACAGGCGAAGCTTTCTTT
CASSTRTGEAFF
>TRBD1|few|TRBJ1-2|TRBV4-3
TGCGCCAGCAGCCAAGACCGACAGGGCGTCTATGGCTACACCTTC
CASSQDRQGVYGYTF
>TRBD2|NA|TRBJ2-7|TRBV20-1
TGCAGTGCTCGCCGACTAGCGGGACGTCAAGGCGAGCAGTACTTC
CSARRLAGRQGEQYF
>NA|few|TRBJ2-7|TRBV2
TGTGCCAGCAGTGAAGCTCGTGGGACTGAAAACTACGAGCAGTACTTC
CASSEARGTENYEQYF
>TRBD1|NA|TRBJ2-7|TRBV2
TGTGCCAGCAGCCGATCTACAGGGGTTTCAGGCGAGCAGTACTTC
CASSRSTGVSGEQYF
>TRBD2|few|TRBJ2-3|TRBV9
TGTGCCAGTACGGGGGGGGCCTCAGCTAGCACAGATACGCAGTATTTT
CASTGGASASTDTQYF
>NA|NA|TRBJ2-7|TRBV30
TGTGCCTGGAGCCGGGGGGCCGACGAGCAGTACTTC
CAWSRGADEQYF
>TRBD2|NA|TRBJ2-1|TRBV4-3
TGCGCCAGCAGCCAAGATAGGACTAGCAGGGCCAATGAGCAGTTCTTC
CASSQDRTSRANEQFF
>NA|many|TRBJ1-5|TRBV9
TGTGCCAGCAGCCGTACAGGCGGTAGCAATCAGCCCCAGCATTTT
CASSRTGGSNQPQHF
>TRBD1|few|TRBJ2-1|TRBV11-2
TGTGCCAGCAGCCAGACAGGGGGGTTGTATGATGAGCAGTTCTTC
CASSQTGGLYDEQFF
>NA|many|TRBJ2-3|TRBV29-1
TGCAGCGGTAGGGGTTTGCCGAATTATCTCACAGATACGCAGTATTTT
CSGRGLPNYLTDTQYF
>NA|many|TRBJ2-3|TRBV6-6
TGTGCCAGCAGTTACTCGGGGGAGCCCACAGATACGCAGTATTTT
CASSYSGEPTDTQYF
>TRBD2|few|TRBJ2-3|TRBV27
TGTGCCAGCAGTTTATTAGGTAGAGCGGGAGGCACAGATACGCAGTATTTT
CASSLLGRAGGTDTQYF
>NA|NA|TRBJ1-2|TRBV3-1
TGTGCCAGCAGCCAACCAGGGATCGTCTATGGCTACACCTTC
CASSQPGIVYGYTF
>NA|NA|TRBJ1-1|TRBV10-3
TGTGCCACCCGCCCCGAGGACACTGAAGCTTTCTTT
CATRPEDTEAFF
>NA|many|TRBJ1-1|TRBV6-6
TGTGCCAGCAGTTACGGTTCGAGGTACACTGAAGCTTTCTTT
CASSYGSRYTEAFF